The present TCR beta chain was sequenced within a study of cytomegalovirus exposure and HLA in healthy donors. A single count supports this clone. In the PCR, 60 Vbeta and 13 Jbeta primers were used. Profiling relied on immunoSEQ multiplex PCR, and the TCRdb table lists in-frame clones only, not all of them. Of 140,000 or so clones listed, 70% to 75% are singletons. Germline CDR1 SGDLS, CDR2 YYNGEE. The V and J ends lost 5 bases and 1 base, in that order; junction bases with no gene match: 6. This CDR3 comprises 15 residues. This receptor was identified in a woman younger than 45 in good health and CMV-seronegative. Sequences were obtained from PBMCs. This chain links TRBV9 with TRBJ2-3, with TRBD2 matching over 8 bases. The CDR3 spells CASSRGGDGTDTQYF. The DNA of the CDR3 is TGTGCCAGCAGTCGGGGGGGCGATGGCACAGATACGCAGTATTTT.